This is a list of T cell receptor beta chains from one sample in a study of T cells in tumors after PD-1 blockade. The protocol was immunoSEQ multiplex PCR, while the TCRdb copy is restricted to in-frame clones and leaves out a portion. The sample records under 40,000 clones, 73% being singletons. Sequencing used PBMCs, obtained after anti-PD-1 treatment. The receptors come from a human donor with basal cell carcinoma. CDR3s include the opening cysteine and the closing phenylalanine or tryptophan. D genes are given only for firm matches. Not all rows give a size; the values are once, few, many and, for expanded clones, a class.

V gene: TRBV7-2
J gene: TRBJ2-1
clone size: .
D gene: .
CDR3 DNA: TGTGCCAGCAGCTTAGGGACCCAGACCGTCGGCTATGAGCAGTTCTTC
CDR3 protein: CASSLGTQTVGYEQFF

V gene: TRBV5-4
J gene: TRBJ1-1
clone size: once
D gene: .
CDR3 DNA: TGTGCCAGCAGCCCCGGACGGGACACTGAAGCTTTCTTT
CDR3 protein: CASSPGRDTEAFF

V gene: TRBV5-1
J gene: TRBJ2-3
clone size: .
D gene: .
CDR3 DNA: TGCGCCAGCAGCTTGGGGGGGACCGCTGGCGGCACAGATACGCAGTATTTT
CDR3 protein: CASSLGGTAGGTDTQYF

V gene: TRBV24-1
J gene: TRBJ1-1
clone size: .
D gene: .
CDR3 DNA: TGTGCCACCAGTGACTCCCGCAGGGGGAACACTGAAGCTTTCTTT
CDR3 protein: CATSDSRRGNTEAFF

V gene: TRBV24-1
J gene: TRBJ2-1
clone size: .
D gene: TRBD1
CDR3 DNA: TGTGCCACCAGTGATCCCGGGACAGGGGGAAATGAGCAGTTCTTC
CDR3 protein: CATSDPGTGGNEQFF

V gene: TRBV30
J gene: TRBJ1-6
clone size: .
D gene: .
CDR3 DNA: TGTGCCTGGAGTGTACGCGAGGGCAGAAATTCACCCCTCCACTTT
CDR3 protein: CAWSVREGRNSPLHF

V gene: TRBV2
J gene: TRBJ1-5
clone size: .
D gene: .
CDR3 DNA: TGTGCCAGCACCTTGGGGTTGGGCGCAGCCCAGCATTTT
CDR3 protein: CASTLGLGAAQHF

V gene: TRBV9
J gene: TRBJ1-2
clone size: few
D gene: .
CDR3 DNA: TGTGCCAGCAGCGTAGGCCCAAATGCTAACTATGGCTACACCTTC
CDR3 protein: CASSVGPNANYGYTF

V gene: TRBV18
J gene: TRBJ2-7
clone size: many
D gene: .
CDR3 DNA: TGTGCCAGCTCACCATCCGGCAGTGTCTACGAGCAGTACTTC
CDR3 protein: CASSPSGSVYEQYF

V gene: TRBV7-9
J gene: TRBJ1-1
clone size: .
D gene: TRBD1
CDR3 DNA: TGTGCCAGCAGCCACCGACAGGGGAACACTGAAGCTTTCTTT
CDR3 protein: CASSHRQGNTEAFF

V gene: TRBV19
J gene: TRBJ2-7
clone size: .
D gene: .
CDR3 DNA: TGTGCCAGTAGTCTCAAACGGGAGACAGGCTACGAGCAGTACTTC
CDR3 protein: CASSLKRETGYEQYF

V gene: TRBV30
J gene: TRBJ2-7
clone size: .
D gene: TRBD2
CDR3 DNA: TGTGCCTGGGTGAGACTAGCGCCCTACGAGCAGTACTTC
CDR3 protein: CAWVRLAPYEQYF

V gene: TRBV6-5
J gene: TRBJ2-5
clone size: .
D gene: .
CDR3 DNA: TGTGCCAGCAGCCGAGACAGTTTGAGACAAGAGACCCAGTACTTC
CDR3 protein: CASSRDSLRQETQYF

V gene: TRBV7-9
J gene: TRBJ2-3
clone size: .
D gene: .
CDR3 DNA: TGTGCCAGCAGCTTAGGTGACACGAGCACAGATACGCAGTATTTT
CDR3 protein: CASSLGDTSTDTQYF

V gene: TRBV19
J gene: TRBJ2-1
clone size: few
D gene: .
CDR3 DNA: TGTGCCAGTAGTATACGGGGGTCCTACAATGAGCAGTTCTTC
CDR3 protein: CASSIRGSYNEQFF

V gene: TRBV10-3
J gene: TRBJ1-2
clone size: .
D gene: .
CDR3 DNA: TGTGCCATCAGTGAGTCAAACTCTGGCTACACCTTC
CDR3 protein: CAISESNSGYTF

V gene: TRBV2
J gene: TRBJ2-2
clone size: .
D gene: .
CDR3 DNA: TGTGCCAGCAGTGAGACCCGGCAGTACGGGGAGCTGTTTTTT
CDR3 protein: CASSETRQYGELFF

V gene: TRBV14
J gene: TRBJ2-5
clone size: .
D gene: .
CDR3 DNA: TGTGCCAGCAGCCGCGGCCTGGGAGAGACCCAGTACTTC
CDR3 protein: CASSRGLGETQYF

V gene: TRBV9
J gene: TRBJ2-3
clone size: once
D gene: TRBD2
CDR3 DNA: TGTGCCAGCAGCGAGAGAGGTCGGGGGGCAGATACGCAGTATTTT
CDR3 protein: CASSERGRGADTQYF

V gene: TRBV7-8
J gene: TRBJ1-4
clone size: .
D gene: .
CDR3 DNA: TGTGCCAGCAGGAAATTGACCGGGACAATGGGCCTTGCAACTAATGAAAAACTGTTTTTT
CDR3 protein: CASRKLTGTMGLATNEKLFF

V gene: TRBV4-3
J gene: TRBJ2-1
clone size: many
D gene: .
CDR3 DNA: TGCGCCAGCAGCCAAGTGGTAGGGGTATACAATGAGCAGTTCTTC
CDR3 protein: CASSQVVGVYNEQFF

V gene: TRBV19
J gene: TRBJ2-7
clone size: .
D gene: .
CDR3 DNA: TGTGCCAGTAGTATCCGGCCTAACTACGAGCAGTACTTC
CDR3 protein: CASSIRPNYEQYF

V gene: TRBV14
J gene: TRBJ2-1
clone size: .
D gene: TRBD2
CDR3 DNA: TGTGCCAGCAGCCATACGAGACTAGCGGGAGTTACGTTCGATGAGCAGTTCTTC
CDR3 protein: CASSHTRLAGVTFDEQFF

V gene: TRBV7-3
J gene: TRBJ2-5
clone size: .
D gene: TRBD1
CDR3 DNA: TGTGCCAGCAGTCCTGGACAGGGAGAGACCCAGTACTTC
CDR3 protein: CASSPGQGETQYF

V gene: TRBV5-6
J gene: TRBJ2-7
clone size: once
D gene: .
CDR3 DNA: TGTGCCAGCAGCTTCCAGAACTACGAGCAGTACTTC
CDR3 protein: CASSFQNYEQYF

V gene: TRBV5-1
J gene: TRBJ2-1
clone size: once
D gene: .
CDR3 DNA: TGCGCCAGCAGCTTAAGGGGTCTGACCGACAATGAGCAGTTCTTC
CDR3 protein: CASSLRGLTDNEQFF